The 8 T cell receptor beta chains in this list originate from one sample, sequenced in a study of cytomegalovirus exposure and HLA in healthy donors. In the PCR, 60 Vbeta and 13 Jbeta primers were used. Libraries were prepared by immunoSEQ multiplex PCR; TCRdb keeps only in-frame clonotypes and omits some of them. The ten top clones account for 4.5% to 5.5%, within a sample of tens of thousands of clones. The sample consisted of PBMCs. The receptor source for this set is a female donor in good health and CMV-seronegative.

V usage is TRBV7-6 and J usage is TRBJ2-1, with 8 bases matching TRBD1. Trimming at V came to 4 bases and at J to 6 bases, leaving 8 bases not matched to a gene. Looked up from germline, CDR1 is SGHVS and CDR2 is FNYEAQ. This CDR3 is 15 amino acids long. The CDR3: CASSSGQGFVNEQFF. The CDR3 region has the DNA TGTGCCAGCAGCTCAGGACAGGGATTTGTCAATGAGCAGTTCTTC.

This chain connects TRBV6-5 to TRBJ2-6, with D possibly TRBD1 on 6 matching bases. From germline, CDR1 is MNHEY and CDR2 SVGAGI. This CDR3 spans 16 amino acids. V was clipped by 2 bases and J by 3 bases, with 11 bases between them. The chain's CDR3 is CASSYGSGVGANVLTF. The DNA for the CDR3 is TGTGCCAGCAGTTACGGGTCAGGGGTTGGGGCCAACGTCCTGACTTTC.

The J gene is TRBJ1-3, the V gene TRBV11-2; D is unclear. From germline, CDR1 is SGHAT and CDR2 FQNNGV. V lost 1 base and J lost 0, with 7 bases in between. CDR3 length equals 15 residues. CDR3 amino acids: CASSLGGNSGNTIYF. The CDR3 DNA reads as TGTGCCAGCAGCTTAGGAGGGAACTCTGGAAACACCATATATTTT.

The chain is built from TRBV5-4 and TRBJ2-2, with 10 bases identical to TRBD1. Germline-derived CDR1 and CDR2 are SGHNT and YYREEE (reference sequence). CDR3 length: 15 amino acids. V lost 4 bases to trimming and J lost 2 bases; unmatched junction nucleotides: 2. The CDR3 nucleotides are TGTGCCAGCAGCGAGACAGGGGGCAACACCGGGGAGCTGTTTTTT. Translated, it gives CASSETGGNTGELFF. Full variable domain (outside the CDR3, taken from reference TRBV5-4 and TRBJ2-2): ETGVTQSPTHLIKTRGQQVTLRCSSQSGHNTVSWYQQALGQGPQFIFQYYREEENGRGNFPPRFSGLQFPNYSSELNVNALELDDSALYLCASSETGGNTGELFFGEGSRLTVL.

This rearrangement joins TRBV28 to TRBJ1-2; a possible D gene is TRBD1 (6 bases). CDR1 and CDR2 from the germline V gene are MDHEN and SYDVKM. The CDR3 is 14 amino acids. Trimming shortened V by 4 bases and J by 3 bases, and 12 bases separated the two germline ends. The CDR3 region is CASSSPGQDYGYTF. DNA for the CDR3: TGTGCCAGCAGTTCACCGGGACAAGACTATGGCTACACCTTC.

The chain employs TRBV19 and TRBJ2-5, with D possibly being TRBD1 (6 bases). V was trimmed by 4 bases and J by 1 base, leaving 10 bases between them. CDR3 length: 14 amino acids. Germline V gene data show CDR1 as LNHDA and CDR2 as SQIVND (reference sequence). In nucleotides, the CDR3 is TGTGCCAGTAGTAGGACAGAAGCCCAAGAGACCCAGTACTTC. It codes for CASSRTEAQETQYF.

V and J are TRBV4-2 and TRBJ2-3; TRBD2 agrees at 9 bases. The CDR3 totals 17 residues. Trimming removed 0 bases from V and 4 bases from J; junction bases left unmatched: 8. The germline gives CDR1 LGHNA, CDR2 YNFKEQ. The CDR3 DNA sequence: TGTGCCAGCAGCCAAGATACCAGCGGGGGGCTCTCAGATACGCAGTATTTT. This sequence encodes CASSQDTSGGLSDTQYF.

The chain recombines TRBV15 with TRBJ1-2, with a weak D call TRBD1 (5 bases). The V end was cut by 9 bases, the J end by 0 bases, with 11 bases between. From germline, CDR1 is LNHNV and CDR2 YYDKDF (reference sequence). The CDR3 length is 13 residues. CDR3 residues: CATTEYTNYGYTF. The CDR3 DNA reads TGTGCCACGACAGAGTATACTAACTATGGCTACACCTTC. The full variable domain, rest sourced from reference TRBV15 and TRBJ1-2, is DAMVIQNPRYQVTQFGKPVTLSCSQTLNHNVMYWYQQKSSQAPKLLFHYYDKDFNNEADTPDNFQSRRPNTSFCFLDIRSPGLGDTAMYLCATTEYTNYGYTFGSGTRLTVV.